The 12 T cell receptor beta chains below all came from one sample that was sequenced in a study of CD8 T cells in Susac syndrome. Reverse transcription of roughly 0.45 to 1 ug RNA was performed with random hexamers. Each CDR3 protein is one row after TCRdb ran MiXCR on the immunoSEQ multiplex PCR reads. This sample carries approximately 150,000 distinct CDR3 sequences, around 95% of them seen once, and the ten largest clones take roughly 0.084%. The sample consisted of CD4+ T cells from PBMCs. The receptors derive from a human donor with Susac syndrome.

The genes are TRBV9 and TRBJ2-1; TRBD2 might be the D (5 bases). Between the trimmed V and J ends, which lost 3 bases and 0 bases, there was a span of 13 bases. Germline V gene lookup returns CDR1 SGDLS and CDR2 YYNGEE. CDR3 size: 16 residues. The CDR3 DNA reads TGTGCCAGCAGCGCACTTAGCGCAAGCTCCTACAATGAGCAGTTCTTC. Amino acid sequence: CASSALSASSYNEQFF.

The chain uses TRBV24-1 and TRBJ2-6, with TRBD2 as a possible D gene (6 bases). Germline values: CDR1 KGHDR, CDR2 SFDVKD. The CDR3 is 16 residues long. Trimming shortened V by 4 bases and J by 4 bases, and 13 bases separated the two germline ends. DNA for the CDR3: TGTGCCACCAGTGAGAATGGGGCGGGAGGGGCCAACGTCCTGACTTTC. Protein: CATSENGAGGANVLTF.

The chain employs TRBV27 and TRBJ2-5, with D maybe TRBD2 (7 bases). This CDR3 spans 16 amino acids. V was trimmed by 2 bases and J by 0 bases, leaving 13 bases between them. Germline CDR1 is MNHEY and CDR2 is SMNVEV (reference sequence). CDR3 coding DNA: TGTGCCAGCAGTTTACGGGGGGCGTTAAACCAAGAGACCCAGTACTTC. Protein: CASSLRGALNQETQYF.

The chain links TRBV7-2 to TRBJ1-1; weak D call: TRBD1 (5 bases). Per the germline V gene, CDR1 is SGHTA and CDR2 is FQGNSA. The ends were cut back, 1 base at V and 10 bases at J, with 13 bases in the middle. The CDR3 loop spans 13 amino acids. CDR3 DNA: TGTGCCAGCAGCTTAGGACAGCGCATTCGAGCTTTCTTT. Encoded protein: CASSLGQRIRAFF. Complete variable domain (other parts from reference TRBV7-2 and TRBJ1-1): GAGVSQSPSNKVTEKGKDVELRCDPISGHTALYWYRQSLGQGLEFLIYFQGNSAPDKSGLPSDRFSAERTGGSVSTLTIQRTQQEDSAVYLCASSLGQRIRAFFGQGTRLTVV.

The chain's CDR3 is CASSPPRGEGYEQYF. The CDR3 DNA is TGTGCCAGCTCACCACCGAGAGGGGAAGGGTACGAGCAGTACTTC. The chain carries TRBV18 and TRBJ2-7, with D perhaps assigned TRBD1 or TRBD2 (5 bases each). The CDR3 runs 15 residues. The V end was cut by 0 bases, the J end by 4 bases, with 13 bases between. Germline-derived CDR1 and CDR2 are KGHSH and LQKENI. Full variable domain (rest looked up from reference TRBV18 and TRBJ2-7): NAGVMQNPRHLVRRRGQEARLRCSPMKGHSHVYWYRQLPEEGLKFMVYLQKENIIDESGMPKERFSAEFPKEGPSILRIQQVVRGDSAAYFCASSPPRGEGYEQYFGPGTRLTVT.

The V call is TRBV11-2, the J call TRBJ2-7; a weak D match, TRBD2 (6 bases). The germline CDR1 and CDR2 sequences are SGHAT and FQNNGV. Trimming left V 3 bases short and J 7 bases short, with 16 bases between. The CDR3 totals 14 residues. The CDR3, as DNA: TGTGCCAGCAGCTTCAGACTAGACTACGTAGAGCAGTACTTC. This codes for CASSFRLDYVEQYF.

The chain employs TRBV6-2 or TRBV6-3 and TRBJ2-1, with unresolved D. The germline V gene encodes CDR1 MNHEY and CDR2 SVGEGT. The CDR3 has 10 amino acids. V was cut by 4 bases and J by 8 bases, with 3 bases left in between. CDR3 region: CASSSHEQFF. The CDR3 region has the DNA TGTGCCAGCAGTTCCCATGAGCAGTTCTTC.

CDR3 protein: CASSQGGVTGYTF. The DNA of the CDR3 is TGTGCCAGCAGCCAAGGTGGGGTGACGGGCTACACCTTC. The chain uses TRBV3-1 and TRBJ1-2; D unresolved. This CDR3 is 13 amino acids long. V lost 1 base, J lost 8 bases, and 11 bases lay in between. Germline CDR1 and CDR2: LGHDT and YNNKEL (reference sequence).

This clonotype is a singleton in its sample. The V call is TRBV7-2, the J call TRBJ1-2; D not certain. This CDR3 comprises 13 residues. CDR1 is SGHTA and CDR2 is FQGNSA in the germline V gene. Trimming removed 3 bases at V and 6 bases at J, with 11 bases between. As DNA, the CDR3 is TGTGCCAGCAGCTTCTCAGGCATAGATGGCTACACCTTC. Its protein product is CASSFSGIDGYTF.

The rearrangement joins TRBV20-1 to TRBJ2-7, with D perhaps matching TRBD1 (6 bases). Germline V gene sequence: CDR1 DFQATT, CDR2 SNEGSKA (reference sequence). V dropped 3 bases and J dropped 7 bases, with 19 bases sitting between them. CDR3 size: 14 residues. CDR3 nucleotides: TGCAGTGCTAGTTCACCACAGGGCTCGTGGGAGCAGTACTTC. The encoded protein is CSASSPQGSWEQYF.

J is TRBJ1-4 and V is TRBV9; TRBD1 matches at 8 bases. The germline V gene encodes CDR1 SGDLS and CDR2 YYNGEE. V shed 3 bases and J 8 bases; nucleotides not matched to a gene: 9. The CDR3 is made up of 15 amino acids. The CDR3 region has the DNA TGTGCCAGCAGCGGAAAACAGGGGGTTTTGGAAAAACTGTTTTTT. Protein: CASSGKQGVLEKLFF.

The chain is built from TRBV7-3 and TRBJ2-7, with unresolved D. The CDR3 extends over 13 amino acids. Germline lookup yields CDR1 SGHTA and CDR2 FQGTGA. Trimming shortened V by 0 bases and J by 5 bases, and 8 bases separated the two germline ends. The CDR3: CASSLTGRDEQYF. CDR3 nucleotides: TGTGCCAGCAGCTTAACCGGTAGGGACGAGCAGTACTTC.